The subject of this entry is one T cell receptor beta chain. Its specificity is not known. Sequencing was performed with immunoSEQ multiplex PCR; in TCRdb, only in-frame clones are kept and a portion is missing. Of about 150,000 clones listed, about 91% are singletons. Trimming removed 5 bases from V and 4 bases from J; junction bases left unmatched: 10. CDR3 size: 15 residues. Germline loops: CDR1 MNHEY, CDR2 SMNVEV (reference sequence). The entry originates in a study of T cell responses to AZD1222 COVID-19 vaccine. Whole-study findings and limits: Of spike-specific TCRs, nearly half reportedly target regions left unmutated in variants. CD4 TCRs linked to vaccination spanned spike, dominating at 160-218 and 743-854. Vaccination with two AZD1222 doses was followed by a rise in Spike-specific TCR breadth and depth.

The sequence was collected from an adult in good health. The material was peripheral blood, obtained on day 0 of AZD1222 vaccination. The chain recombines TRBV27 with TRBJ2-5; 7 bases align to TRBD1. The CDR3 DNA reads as TGTGCCAGCAGTCCGAGGGGACAGAGTGGAGAGACCCAGTACTTC. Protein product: CASSPRGQSGETQYF.